A single sample gave rise to the 12 T cell receptor beta chains below, sequenced in a study of blood T cells in healthy people across ages. For the second PCR, which ran for about 7 to 12 cycles, a sample-barcoded 5' primer and a J-beta primer mix were used. TCRdb re-analysed the 5' RACE reads in MiXCR, keeping a single row per CDR3 protein. Here the sample spans about 1.6 million distinct CDR3 sequences, 34% being singletons. Source material: blood. The receptors originated from a woman between 25 and 40 years old in good health.

This clonotype was seen only a few times. The chain carries TRBV6-2 or TRBV6-3 and TRBJ2-7; 13 bases agree with TRBD2. The CDR3 is made up of 20 amino acids. The germline V gene encodes CDR1 MNHEY and CDR2 SVGEGT. V lost 2 bases and J lost 2; bases outside the gene matches: 15. The CDR3 reads CASSYSFGGTSGDLTYEQYF. The CDR3 coding sequence is TGTGCCAGCAGTTACAGTTTCGGAGGGACTAGCGGGGACCTCACCTACGAGCAGTACTTC.

This clonotype came up a few times. The chain combines TRBV3-1 with TRBJ2-7, with a tentative D call TRBD2 (6 bases). Germline assignment: CDR1 LGHDT and CDR2 YNNKEL (reference sequence). The V end was cut by 5 bases, the J end by 3 bases, with 14 bases between. The CDR3 is 14 residues long. CDR3 residues: CASSAGPNVYEQYF. As DNA, the CDR3 is TGTGCCAGCAGCGCGGGACCGAACGTCTACGAGCAGTACTTC.

The chain combines TRBV5-1 with TRBJ2-5; maybe TRBD2 (6 bases). V gave up 4 bases and J gave up 5 bases, with 24 bases separating them. The CDR3 has 17 residues. Germline V gives CDR1 SGHRS, CDR2 YFSETQ. CDR3 sequence: CASSRLRLDTIGETQYF. CDR3 bases: TGCGCCAGCAGCCGACTTCGACTAGACACCATTGGGGAGACCCAGTACTTC.

This clonotype was found a few times. The chain joins TRBV6-6 to TRBJ2-7, with 8 bases lining up with TRBD2. The CDR3 loop spans 13 amino acids. Germline CDR1 is MNHNY and CDR2 is SVGAGI (reference sequence). V was clipped by 11 bases and J by 1 base; unmatched bases: 7. The CDR3 loop reads CAGKGGGSYEQYF. CDR3 bases: TGTGCCGGCAAGGGCGGGGGGTCCTACGAGCAGTACTTC.

The rearrangement joins TRBV9 to TRBJ2-2, with D possibly being TRBD1 or TRBD2 (6 bases each). Trimming removed 4 bases from V and 0 bases from J, with 13 bases in between. The length of the CDR3 is 16 residues. Germline V gene sequence: CDR1 SGDLS, CDR2 YYNGEE. As DNA, the CDR3 is TGTGCCAGCAGCCTAGGGGGGACAACGAACACCGGGGAGCTGTTTTTT. Encoded protein: CASSLGGTTNTGELFF.

This chain joins TRBV7-8 and TRBJ2-5, with D perhaps matching TRBD2 (6 bases). TRBJ2-7 explains the end of the DNA better; the J call may be wrong. In germline, CDR1 is SGHVS, CDR2 FQNEAQ. The CDR3 loop spans 15 amino acids. The CDR3 DNA reads TGTGCCAGCAGCTTAGAGGGCCGGAGGGGCGCCGAGCAGTACTTC. Its translation is CASSLEGRRGAEQYF.

In this sample, this clonotype turned up a few times. V gene TRBV11-2 combines with J gene TRBJ2-3, with 8 bases identical to TRBD2. With V trimmed by 1 base and J by 5 bases, 8 bases remained unmatched. Germline V gives CDR1 SGHAT, CDR2 FQNNGV. The CDR3 is 16 amino acids. CDR3 nucleotides: TGTGCCAGCAGCTTAGGGTCAGGCGGGGGGCGAGATACGCAGTATTTT. It yields the protein CASSLGSGGGRDTQYF. Together with reference TRBV11-2 and TRBJ2-3, the CDR3 gives the full variable domain: EAGVAQSPRYKIIEKRQSVAFWCNPISGHATLYWYQQILGQGPKLLIQFQNNGVVDDSQLPKDRFSAERLKGVDSTLKIQPAKLEDSAVYLCASSLGSGGGRDTQYFGPGTRLTVL.

This sequence joins TRBV7-8 and TRBJ2-1; tentatively, D is TRBD1 (5 bases). There are 15 residues in the CDR3. The V end was cut by 1 base, the J end by 4 bases, with 11 bases between. Germline V gene sequence: CDR1 SGHVS, CDR2 FQNEAQ. The CDR3 loop reads CASSLGQIVYNEQFF. The CDR3 nucleotides read TGTGCCAGCAGCTTAGGACAGATTGTTTACAATGAGCAGTTCTTC.

This clonotype showed up just a few times. The chain recombines TRBV12-3 or TRBV12-4 with TRBJ2-3; 11 nucleotides align to TRBD1. With 7 bases clipped from V and 5 bases from J, the junction kept 5 bases outside the gene matches. The CDR3 totals 14 residues. The CDR3 bases are TGTGCCAGCAACATGGACAGGGGGCTAGATACGCAGTATTTT. Encoded protein: CASNMDRGLDTQYF.

The V gene is TRBV3-1, the J gene TRBJ2-7; 9 bases match TRBD1. The CDR3 spans 18 residues. V was pared by 0 bases and J by 3 bases, with 12 bases of the junction left unmatched. Germline assignment: CDR1 LGHDT and CDR2 YNNKEL (reference sequence). CDR3 sequence: CASSQELGTGPNSYEQYF. CDR3 in DNA: TGTGCCAGCAGCCAAGAGCTCGGGACAGGGCCAAATAGCTACGAGCAGTACTTC.

This clonotype was detected ten times or more. This chain connects TRBV3-1 to TRBJ2-7; 7 bases fit TRBD1. The CDR3 consists of 14 residues. Germline V gene sequence: CDR1 LGHDT, CDR2 YNNKEL (reference sequence). V trimming: 3 bases; J trimming: 2 bases; junction bases outside the gene matches: 4. The CDR3 spells CASSHWDRPYEQYF. The CDR3 region has the DNA TGTGCCAGCAGCCATTGGGACAGACCCTACGAGCAGTACTTC.

V usage is TRBV10-2 and J usage is TRBJ2-1, with TRBD2 matching over 8 bases. Germline trimming cut 7 bases from V and 0 bases from J; bases unmatched to any gene: 8. Germline CDR1 WSHSY, CDR2 SAAADI. The CDR3 has 16 residues. Here the CDR3 reads CASKEAGVHSYNEQFF. The DNA for the CDR3 is TGCGCCAGCAAAGAAGCGGGGGTCCACTCCTACAATGAGCAGTTCTTC.